The source of this TCR beta chain is a study of blood T cells in healthy people across ages. A second PCR, run for about 7 to 11 cycles, used a sample-barcoded 5' primer plus a J-beta primer mix. The study obtained at least 2.5 million CDR3-containing paired-end reads from every sample. Each CDR3 protein is one row after TCRdb ran MiXCR on the 5' RACE reads. The data contain under 850,000 distinct CDR3 sequences, 36% of them singletons. Trimming stripped 2 bases from V and 2 bases from J, with 9 bases between. Germline lookup yields CDR1 MNHEY and CDR2 SVGAGI. This CDR3 has 14 amino acids. V gene TRBV6-5 combines with J gene TRBJ1-2; no reliable D call. Sequencing input: blood. This clonotype was obtained from a man younger than 35 in good health. The CDR3 reads CASSYALRNYGYTF. DNA for the CDR3: TGTGCCAGCAGTTACGCGCTCAGGAACTATGGCTACACCTTC.